This T cell receptor beta chain was identified during a study of T cell responses to AZD1222 COVID-19 vaccine. Study-level points and caveats: Among vaccine-associated CD4 TCRs, coverage spanned spike, with dominance at 160-218 and 743-854. Possibly, clonal diversity was underestimated; donors were largely white British and included more females. Repertoire sampling occurred only after the peak T cell response.

This CDR3 contains 13 residues. Germline V gene data show CDR1 as SGHAT and CDR2 as FQNNGV. Trimming cost V 3 bases and J 17 bases, with 19 bases left between them. Second-dose intervals near 4 or 12 weeks were combined. Only in-frame clones appear in the TCRdb table, and some are missing; sequencing was by immunoSEQ multiplex PCR. The table lists about 150,000 clones, around 92% of them singletons. A remark on this clone: Its matching antigen is unknown.

The receptor's source is an adult who received the AZD1222 COVID-19 vaccine. This sequence joins TRBV11-2 and TRBJ1-4, with D possibly being TRBD1 (5 bases). The sample consisted of peripheral blood, taken 28 days after the second AZD1222 dose. CDR3 protein: CASSLGGGTHGFF. CDR3 DNA: TGTGCCAGCAGCTTGGGTGGTGGGACTCATGGCTTTTTT.